This is a list of T cell receptor beta chains from one sample in a study of T cell responses to AZD1222 COVID-19 vaccine. Some clones are missing from TCRdb's copy, which holds only in-frame ones; the method was immunoSEQ multiplex PCR. The sample has 110,000 or so clones, less than 95% seen once. Source: peripheral blood, taken on day 0 of AZD1222 vaccination. Receptors were obtained from an adult in good health. Each CDR3 is given with its conserved first and last residue. D genes are given only for firm matches.

>-|TRBJ1-2|TRBV12-3/TRBV12-4
CASSLSGRGGYTF
TGTGCCAGCAGTTTATCAGGGAGAGGTGGCTACACCTTC
>-|TRBJ2-3|TRBV12-3/TRBV12-4
CASSLGAYTQYF
TGTGCCAGCAGTTTAGGGGCTTATACGCAGTATTTT
>-|TRBJ1-4|TRBV30
CAWGYLHWTNEKLFF
TGTGCCTGGGGTTACCTTCATTGGACTAATGAAAAACTGTTTTTT
>-|TRBJ2-6|TRBV5-1
CASQAGLNVGANVLTF
TGCGCCAGCCAGGCAGGGTTGAATGTAGGGGCCAACGTCCTGACTTTC
>TRBD1|TRBJ1-2|TRBV7-8
CASSLARTGTNGYTF
TGTGCCAGCAGCTTAGCCCGGACAGGGACTAATGGCTACACCTTC
>-|TRBJ1-3|TRBV30
CAWNGGSGNTIYF
TGTGCCTGGAATGGGGGATCTGGAAACACCATATATTTT
>TRBD1|TRBJ1-2|TRBV18
CASSLDRERNGYTF
TGTGCCAGCTCACTCGACAGGGAGCGGAATGGCTACACCTTC
>-|TRBJ1-2|TRBV10-3
CAISESGPGGAFGYTF
TGTGCCATCAGTGAGTCGGGGCCTGGAGGGGCTTTCGGCTACACCTTC
>-|TRBJ1-3|TRBV9
CASTSGRGNTIYF
TGTGCCAGCACCTCGGGGAGGGGCAACACCATATATTTT
>TRBD1|TRBJ1-3|TRBV5-1
CASSPRGTGMSSGNTIYF
TGCGCCAGCAGCCCACGGGGGACAGGGATGAGCTCTGGAAACACCATATATTTT
>TRBD1|TRBJ2-2|TRBV7-3
CASSLNRGYGELFF
TGTGCCAGCAGCTTAAACAGGGGATACGGGGAGCTGTTTTTT
>TRBD1|TRBJ2-7|TRBV19
CASRDRAYEQYF
TGTGCCAGTAGGGACAGGGCCTACGAGCAGTACTTC